The sequence of this TCR beta chain was determined in a study of blood T cell repertoires in COVID-19. Study background: Samples of COVID-19 (acute and convalescent) were obtained from the United States, Italy and Spain. T cells, B-cell-depleted T cells, or PBMCs provided the cDNA or gDNA that served as material.

J was trimmed by 4 bases and V by 4 bases; bases with no gene match: 17. Germline V gives CDR1 LGHNA, CDR2 YNFKEQ. CDR3 length equals 19 residues. Authors' methods: Nucleated cell number was recorded as an estimate derived from reference gene primer amplification. TCRdb keeps only in-frame clones here, not all; method: immunoSEQ multiplex PCR. D and trimming come from the DNA, and the V and J calls and clone size come from that table. The data contain about 140,000 clones, approximately 85% of them seen just once; the ten biggest clones take up roughly 2.6%. This sequence was found in a human donor with acute or convalescent COVID-19. The donor label of this sample is uncertain. What was sequenced was peripheral blood. V is TRBV4-2 and J is TRBJ2-5, with 11 positions matching TRBD2. In DNA form, the CDR3 reads TGTGCCAGCAGCCTAAAAGAGGCTAGCGGGGGGCCCACTCGAGAGACCCAGTACTTC. Its protein product is CASSLKEASGGPTRETQYF.